This TCR beta chain was recorded in a study of control samples from healthy donors and cancer patients. Germline CDR1 reads DFQATT; CDR2 reads SNEGSKA (reference sequence). This CDR3 contains 11 residues. V was clipped by 7 bases and J by 3 bases, with 9 bases between them. The table came from immunoSEQ multiplex PCR; TCRdb's copy has only in-frame clones and leaves some out. The sample has 120,000 to 150,000 clones; approximately 91% are singletons. Sequencing was performed on blood. The J gene is TRBJ2-5, the V gene TRBV20-1; D unresolved. This clonotype originated in a woman between 25 and 40 years old in good health. The CDR3 region is CSVYLEETQYF. The CDR3, as DNA: TGCAGTGTTTACTTGGAAGAGACCCAGTACTTC.